The next 6 T cell receptor beta chains were all read from a single sample in a study of PD-1 blockade in classical Hodgkin lymphoma. Time point defined: cycle 4 day 1 (C4D1), after 5 to 7 weeks of nivolumab. All patients relapsed after autologous stem cell transplantation, and brentuximab vedotin exposure varied. Using immunoSEQ multiplex PCR, the repertoire was profiled, and TCRdb retains in-frame clones only, with some absent. The data contain tens of thousands of clones, roughly 82% of them singletons. This sample comprised peripheral blood mononuclear cells (PBMCs), obtained before the fourth cycle of nivolumab. These receptors were obtained from a human donor with classical Hodgkin lymphoma.

V and J are TRBV15 and TRBJ1-4; 8 nucleotides agree with TRBD1. In germline, CDR1 is LNHNV, CDR2 YYDKDF (reference sequence). CDR3 length: 13 amino acids. Trimming removed 5 bases from V and 7 bases from J; junction bases left unmatched: 3. In DNA form, the CDR3 reads TGTGCCACCAGCCGACAGGGGACTGAAAAACTGTTTTTT. This translates into CATSRQGTEKLFF.

This clone appeared once. The V call is TRBV4-3, the J call TRBJ2-3; the match to TRBD2 covers 8 bases. V lost 1 base to trimming and J lost 1 base; unmatched junction nucleotides: 7. There are 17 residues in the CDR3. Per germline, CDR1 LGHNA and CDR2 YSLEER. The DNA of the CDR3 is TGCGCCAGCAGCCAAGGAATCGGGGGGGCCGGCACAGATACGCAGTATTTT. This codes for CASSQGIGGAGTDTQYF.

V is TRBV4-1 and J is TRBJ2-1; the D is unclear. V lost 6 bases to trimming and J lost 8 bases, with 17 bases between them. The CDR3 has 14 amino acids. Germline-derived CDR1 and CDR2 are MGHRA and YSYEKL. DNA of the CDR3: TGCGCCAGCAGTCAACAGACGCTTCCCCATGAGCAGTTCTTC. Translating gives CASSQQTLPHEQFF.

The chain has TRBV27 and TRBJ1-1; D remains unclear. Trimming stripped 5 bases from V and 3 bases from J, with 4 bases between. CDR1 and CDR2 (germline): MNHEY, SMNVEV (reference sequence). CDR3 length: 11 residues. In DNA form, the CDR3 reads TGTGCCAGCAGTCACTACACTGAAGCTTTCTTT. Translating it yields CASSHYTEAFF.

V usage is TRBV2 and J usage is TRBJ2-7; no clear D. CDR1 and CDR2 (germline): SNHLY, FYNNEI. The CDR3 spans 14 residues. Trimming stripped 4 bases from V and 4 bases from J, with 14 bases between. The CDR3 DNA sequence: TGTGCCAGCAGTGTGGGTTCCCTAAGTTACGAGCAGTACTTC. Amino acid sequence: CASSVGSLSYEQYF.

The rearrangement links TRBV6-4 to TRBJ2-1; 8 bases are a match to TRBD2. CDR1 is MRHNA, CDR2 SNTAGT, per germline. V shed 5 bases and J 2 bases; nucleotides not matched to a gene: 5. The CDR3 has 15 residues. CDR3 region: CASSPLAGTYNEQFF. The CDR3 DNA follows: TGTGCCAGCAGTCCATTAGCGGGAACCTACAATGAGCAGTTCTTC.